The 9 T cell receptor beta chains in this list originate from one sample, sequenced in a study of vaccination and CD4 T cells after COVID-19 (dated by TCRdb to between 2022 and 2023). Library prep was done by PCR. The sequencer listed for this sample is Illumina iSeq 100. TCR sequencing of DNA from cultured CD4+ T cells used the Oncomine TCR Beta short-read assay at the Johns Hopkins FTIC core. TCRdb reanalyzed the raw reads on its own, using fastp at Q25 for trimming and MiXCR for clone calling, and kept in-frame beta chains. Rows are unified per CDR3 protein, each entry keeping the most common DNA and genes. The sample yields about 12,000 distinct CDR3 sequences; 40% to 50% were counted once. Around 22% of the sample belongs to the ten largest clones. These TCRs are of unknown antigen specificity. Per the publication, the treatment or condition label means: roughly ten-day PBMC culture with coronavirus spike peptide pools or control peptides (ViraFEST assay).

The sample taken for sequencing was CD4+ T cells from blood, cultured in vitro. The receptors here all came from a human donor who had recovered from COVID-19.

The CDR3 sequence: CSAGKLYEQYF. For the CDR3, the DNA is TGCAGTGCTGGAAAACTCTACGAGCAGTACTTC. This chain connects TRBV20-1 to TRBJ2-7; D remains unclear. CDR3 length: 11 residues. Trimming removed 5 bases from V and 3 bases from J, with 8 bases in between. Per the germline V gene, CDR1 is DFQATT and CDR2 is SNEGSKA (reference sequence).

The chain recombines TRBV24-1 with TRBJ2-1; no clear D gene. The CDR3 runs 16 residues. In germline, CDR1 is KGHDR, CDR2 SFDVKD. Between the trimmed V and J ends, which lost 3 bases and 9 bases, there was a span of 20 bases. CDR3 nucleotide sequence: TGTGCCACCAGTGATCGGACCCGCAGCACGGCTAGTGAGCAGTTCTTC. It yields the protein CATSDRTRSTASEQFF.

The V call is TRBV7-2, the J call TRBJ2-4; 14 bases are a match to TRBD2. Germline assignment: CDR1 SGHTA and CDR2 FQGNSA. J was trimmed by 1 base and V by 0 bases; bases with no gene match: 8. This CDR3 contains 20 residues. Here the CDR3 reads CASSLARRLAGGRAKNIQYF. DNA of the CDR3: TGTGCCAGCAGCTTAGCGAGGAGACTAGCGGGGGGGCGCGCCAAAAACATTCAGTACTTC. Filled out from reference TRBV7-2 and TRBJ2-4, the complete variable domain reads GAGVSQSPSNKVTEKGKDVELRCDPISGHTALYWYRQSLGQGLEFLIYFQGNSAPDKSGLPSDRFSAERTGGSVSTLTIQRTQQEDSAVYLCASSLARRLAGGRAKNIQYFGAGTRLSVL.

There are a few counts of this clonotype. The V gene is TRBV6-1, the J gene TRBJ1-2; 7 bases match TRBD1. Trimming at V came to 6 bases and at J to 6 bases, leaving 7 bases not matched to a gene. The CDR3 has 13 amino acids. Per the germline V gene, CDR1 is MNHNS and CDR2 is SASEGT. The CDR3 nucleotides read TGTGCCAGCAGGTCAACAGGGGCGGATGGCTACACCTTC. Amino acid sequence: CASRSTGADGYTF.

This clonotype was picked up a small number of times. The rearrangement uses TRBV27 and TRBJ2-7; D gene uncertain. Germline V gives CDR1 MNHEY, CDR2 SMNVEV (reference sequence). V lost 5 bases and J 3 bases, leaving 26 bases between the germline ends. The CDR3 spans 18 residues. CDR3 in amino acids: CASSLRVVYGRNFYEQYF. DNA of the CDR3: TGTGCCAGCAGTCTAAGGGTGGTCTATGGAAGAAACTTCTACGAGCAGTACTTC.

J is TRBJ2-7 and V is TRBV28; 10 positions agree with TRBD2. The CDR3 has 16 amino acids. J was trimmed by 0 bases and V by 4 bases; bases with no gene match: 6. Germline V CDR1 and CDR2: MDHEN, SYDVKM. CDR3 loop: CASSSRGLADSYEQYF. The CDR3 bases are TGTGCCAGCAGTTCACGAGGACTAGCGGACTCCTACGAGCAGTACTTC.

The rearrangement joins TRBV7-3 to TRBJ1-6; 9 nucleotides align to TRBD1. The CDR3 is 19 amino acids. Germline V gene lookup returns CDR1 SGHTA and CDR2 FQGTGA. The junction had 9 bases not matched to a gene; V was cut back by 0 bases and J by 3 bases. The CDR3 here is CASSLTISGQGNYNSPLHF. In nucleotides, the CDR3 is TGTGCCAGCAGCTTAACTATTTCAGGACAGGGGAACTATAATTCACCCCTCCACTTT.

Here the CDR3 DNA reads TGTGCCACCAGTGGTTCAGCGGGAGTAAAAGACTACAATGAGCAGTTCTTC. Translated, it gives CATSGSAGVKDYNEQFF. J is TRBJ2-1 and V is TRBV24-1; 8 positions agree with TRBD2. Germline CDR1 KGHDR, CDR2 SFDVKD. V shed 5 bases, J shed 3 bases, and the junction held 11 bases outside the gene matches. This CDR3 comprises 17 residues.

The chain uses TRBV7-3 and TRBJ2-3; the D gene is possibly TRBD2 (5 bases). V gave up 0 bases and J gave up 6 bases, with 7 bases separating them. Germline CDR1 reads SGHTA; CDR2 reads FQGTGA. The CDR3 runs 13 residues. The CDR3 DNA reads TGTGCCAGCAGCTTAACGAGGGCCGATACGCAGTATTTT. The encoded protein is CASSLTRADTQYF.